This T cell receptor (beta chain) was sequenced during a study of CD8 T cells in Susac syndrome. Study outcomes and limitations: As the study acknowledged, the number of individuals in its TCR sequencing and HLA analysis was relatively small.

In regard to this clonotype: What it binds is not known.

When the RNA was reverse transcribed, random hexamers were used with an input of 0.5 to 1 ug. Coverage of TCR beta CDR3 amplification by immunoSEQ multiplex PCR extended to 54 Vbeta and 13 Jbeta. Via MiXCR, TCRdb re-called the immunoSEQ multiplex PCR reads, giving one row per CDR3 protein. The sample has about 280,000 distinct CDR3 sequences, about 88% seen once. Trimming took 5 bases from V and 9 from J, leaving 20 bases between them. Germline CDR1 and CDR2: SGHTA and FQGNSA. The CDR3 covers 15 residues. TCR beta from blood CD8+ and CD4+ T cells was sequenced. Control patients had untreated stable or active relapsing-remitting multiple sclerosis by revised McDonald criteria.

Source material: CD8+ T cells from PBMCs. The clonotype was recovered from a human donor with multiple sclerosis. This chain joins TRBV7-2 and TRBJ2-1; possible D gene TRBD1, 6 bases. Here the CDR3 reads CASSPVERKGGEQFF. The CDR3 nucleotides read TGTGCCAGCAGCCCCGTGGAGCGGAAAGGGGGTGAGCAGTTCTTC. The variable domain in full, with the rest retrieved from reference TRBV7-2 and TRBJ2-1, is GAGVSQSPSNKVTEKGKDVELRCDPISGHTALYWYRQSLGQGLEFLIYFQGNSAPDKSGLPSDRFSAERTGGSVSTLTIQRTQQEDSAVYLCASSPVERKGGEQFFGPGTRLTVL.